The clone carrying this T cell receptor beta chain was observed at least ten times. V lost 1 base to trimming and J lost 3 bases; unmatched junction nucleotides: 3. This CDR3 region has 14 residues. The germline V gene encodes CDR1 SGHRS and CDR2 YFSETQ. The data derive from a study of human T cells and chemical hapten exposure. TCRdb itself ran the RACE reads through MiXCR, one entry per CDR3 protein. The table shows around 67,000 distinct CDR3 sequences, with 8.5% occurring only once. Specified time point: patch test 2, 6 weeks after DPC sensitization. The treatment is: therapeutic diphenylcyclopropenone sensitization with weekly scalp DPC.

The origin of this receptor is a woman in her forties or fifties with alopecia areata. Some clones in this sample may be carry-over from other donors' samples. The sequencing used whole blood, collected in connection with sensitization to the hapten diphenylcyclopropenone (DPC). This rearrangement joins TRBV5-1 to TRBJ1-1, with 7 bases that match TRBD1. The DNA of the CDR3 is TGCGCCAGCAGCTTGAGGACAGGCGACACTGAAGCTTTCTTT. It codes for CASSLRTGDTEAFF.